A single T cell receptor (beta chain) is shown here with its context. The entry originates in a study of OX40 agonist ivuxolimab in advanced cancers. Study-level background: Participants, approximately 81% male, averaged around 64 years of age, ranging from about 20 to 80.

Germline loops: CDR1 MGHDK, CDR2 SYGVNS. The CDR3 covers 11 residues. Trimming removed 4 bases at V and 2 bases at J, with 0 bases between. Profiled with immunoSEQ multiplex PCR; TCRdb holds only in-frame clones, not every one. Seen here are 65,000 to 95,000 clones, 90% to 95% observed once, and the top ten hold over 2%. The material sequenced was CD4+ or CD8+ T cells sorted from blood, taken in a trial of the OX40 agonist ivuxolimab. The rearrangement links TRBV25-1 to TRBJ2-1; D uncertain. This TCR was recovered from an adult with an advanced solid tumor such as melanoma, head and neck, liver or kidney cancer. The CDR3 loop is CASSAYNEQFF. As DNA, the CDR3 is TGTGCCAGCAGTGCCTACAATGAGCAGTTCTTC. The complete variable domain, with remaining parts taken from reference TRBV25-1 and TRBJ2-1, reads EADIYQTPRYLVIGTGKKITLECSQTMGHDKMYWYQQDPGMELHLIHYSYGVNSTEKGDLSSESTVSRIRTEHFPLTLESARPSHTSQYLCASSAYNEQFFGPGTRLTVL.